The present T cell receptor beta chain was sequenced within a study of cytomegalovirus exposure and HLA in healthy donors (dated by TCRdb to about 2017). Background for the entire study: According to a later analysis, one platform produced both the approximately 110 validation repertoires and the approximately 600 repertoires of the first cohort. Along with the roughly 700-subject first cohort, a separate validation cohort of over a hundred different subjects was used. The study combined high-throughput TCR immunosequencing, statistical association of individual TCRs with disease status, and machine learning to predict cytomegalovirus infection status. The aim of the study was to test whether cataloging public T cell receptors could identify signatures of past pathogen exposure.

The investigation overall reported the following: Most TCR sequences were observed very rarely across donors, whereas some public TCRs were present in many individuals. According to the authors, the approach could potentially be generalized to other disease states and immunological phenotypes. All 120 or so repertoires were used to score co-occurrence in the validation cohort in a later analysis, because that analysis had no HLA typing for the cohort. In the study, approximately 160 TCR beta chains were listed as associated with cytomegalovirus. Of the cluster scores, roughly 95% were above 0 in a later analysis, which found that TCRs clustered in the first cohort also tended to co-occur in the 120 validation repertoires. In both the original and validation cohorts, the classifier was reported to diagnose cytomegalovirus status with high specificity and sensitivity. A few of the identified cytomegalovirus-associated TCR beta chains were confirmed in vitro to be specific for cytomegalovirus antigens.

The germline V gene (reference sequence) sets CDR1 to MNHEY and CDR2 to SMNVEV. Its CDR3 holds 12 amino acids, cysteine through phenylalanine. Only the CDR3 DNA stays, 36 bases, in frame from base 1. Trimming at the junction amounts to 6 bases on V and 12 bases on J, and the germline ends lie 15 bases apart. Library preparation was by the immunoSEQ multiplex PCR assay. As for the original processing: A statistical classification framework was developed to diagnose cytomegalovirus status using the catalog of TCR beta chain sequences. TCRdb retrieved this table from immuneACCESS and kept in-frame rearrangements only. Not all clones are present; in checked studies, unresolved V genes account for under half, and no reason is known for the remainder. The V and J calls and the clone size are those of that table, but D and trimming were determined from the DNA. The sample table holds 130,000 to 150,000 clones, of which roughly 87% were seen once. The ten biggest clones cover about 10% of the sample.

As regards this clone: Its recognized antigen is unknown. Base qualities were left out, and no much larger clone turns up one base away.

The donors belonged to the validation cohort of approximately 130 subjects, which was separate from the roughly 670-subject first cohort. The clonotype originates from a woman younger than 30 in good health and CMV-seropositive. The sequencing input was PBMCs. The rearrangement combines TRBV27 with TRBJ2-1; confidence is insufficient to name the D gene. The CDR3 region: CASSFSGPMQFF. The DNA reads as follows: TGTGCCAGCAGCTTCTCAGGCCCCATGCAGTTCTTC.